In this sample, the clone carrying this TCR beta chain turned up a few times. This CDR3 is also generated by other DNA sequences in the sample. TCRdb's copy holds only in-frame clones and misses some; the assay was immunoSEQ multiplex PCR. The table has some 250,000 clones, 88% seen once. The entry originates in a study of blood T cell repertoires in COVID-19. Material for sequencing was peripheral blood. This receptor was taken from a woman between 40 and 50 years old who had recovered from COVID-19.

The CDR3 sequence is CASSTTGGSNQPQHF. The DNA for the CDR3 is TGTGCCAGTAGTACCACAGGGGGTAGTAATCAGCCCCAGCATTTT. The V and J genes are TRBV19 and TRBJ1-5, with 8 bases fitting TRBD1. CDR3 length: 15 residues. After removal of 4 bases from V and 4 bases from J, the junction contained 6 bases not matched to a gene. Germline V gene lookup returns CDR1 LNHDA and CDR2 SQIVND (reference sequence).